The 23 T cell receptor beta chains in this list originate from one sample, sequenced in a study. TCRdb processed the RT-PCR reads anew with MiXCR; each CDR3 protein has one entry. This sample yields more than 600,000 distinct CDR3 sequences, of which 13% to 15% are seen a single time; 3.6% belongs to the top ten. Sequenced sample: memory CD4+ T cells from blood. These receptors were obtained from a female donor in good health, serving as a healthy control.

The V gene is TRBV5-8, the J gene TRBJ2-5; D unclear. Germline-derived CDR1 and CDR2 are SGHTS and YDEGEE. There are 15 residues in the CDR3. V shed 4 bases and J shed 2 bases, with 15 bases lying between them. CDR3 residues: CASSVRVGSQETQYF. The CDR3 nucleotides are TGTGCCAGCAGCGTCCGGGTCGGCTCGCAAGAGACCCAGTACTTC.

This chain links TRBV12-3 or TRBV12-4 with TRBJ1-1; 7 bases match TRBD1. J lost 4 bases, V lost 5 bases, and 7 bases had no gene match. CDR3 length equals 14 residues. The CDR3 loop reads CASSPYYRGTEAFF. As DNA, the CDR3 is TGTGCCAGCAGTCCGTACTACAGGGGCACTGAAGCTTTCTTT.

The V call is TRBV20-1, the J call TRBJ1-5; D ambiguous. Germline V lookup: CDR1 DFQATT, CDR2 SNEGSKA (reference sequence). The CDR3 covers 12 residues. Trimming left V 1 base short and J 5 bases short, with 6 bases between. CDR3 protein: CSARVGHQPQHF. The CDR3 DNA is TGCAGTGCTAGAGTCGGGCATCAGCCCCAGCATTTT.

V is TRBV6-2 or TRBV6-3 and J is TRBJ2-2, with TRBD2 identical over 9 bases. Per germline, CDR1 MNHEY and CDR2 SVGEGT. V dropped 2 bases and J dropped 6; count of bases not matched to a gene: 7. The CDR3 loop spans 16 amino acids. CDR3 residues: CASSYSAGGSSGELFF. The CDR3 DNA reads TGTGCCAGCAGTTACAGCGCGGGGGGGTCATCCGGGGAGCTGTTTTTT.

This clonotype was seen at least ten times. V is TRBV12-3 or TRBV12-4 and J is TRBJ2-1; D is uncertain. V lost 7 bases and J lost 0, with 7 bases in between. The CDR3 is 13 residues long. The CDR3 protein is CASTKDSYNEQFF. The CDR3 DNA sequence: TGTGCCAGCACGAAGGACTCCTACAATGAGCAGTTCTTC.

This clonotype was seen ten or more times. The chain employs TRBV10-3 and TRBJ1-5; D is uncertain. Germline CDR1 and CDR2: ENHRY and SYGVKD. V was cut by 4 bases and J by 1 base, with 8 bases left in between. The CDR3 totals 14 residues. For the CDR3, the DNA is TGTGCCATCAGTGGGGGTGGGAGCAATCAGCCCCAGCATTTT. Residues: CAISGGGSNQPQHF.

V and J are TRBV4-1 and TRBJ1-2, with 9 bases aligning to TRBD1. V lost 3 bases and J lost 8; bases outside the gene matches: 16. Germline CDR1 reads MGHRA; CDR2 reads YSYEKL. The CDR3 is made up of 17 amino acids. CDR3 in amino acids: CASSHTGQGVEGTGYTF. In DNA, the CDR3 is TGCGCCAGCAGCCACACGGGACAGGGAGTAGAAGGTACCGGCTACACCTTC.

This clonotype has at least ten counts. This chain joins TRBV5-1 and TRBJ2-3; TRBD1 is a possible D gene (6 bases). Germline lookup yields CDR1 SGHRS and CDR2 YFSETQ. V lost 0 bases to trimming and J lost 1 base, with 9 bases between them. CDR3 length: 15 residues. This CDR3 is CASSLAGDRTDTQYF. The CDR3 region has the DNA TGCGCCAGCAGCTTGGCAGGGGACCGCACAGATACGCAGTATTTT.

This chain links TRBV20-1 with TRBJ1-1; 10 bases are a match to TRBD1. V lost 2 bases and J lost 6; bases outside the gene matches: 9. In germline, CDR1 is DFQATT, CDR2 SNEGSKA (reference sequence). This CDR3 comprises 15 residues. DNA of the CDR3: TGCAGTGCTAGACTTCCCGGGGACAGGGGCCCTGAAGCTTTCTTT. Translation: CSARLPGDRGPEAFF.

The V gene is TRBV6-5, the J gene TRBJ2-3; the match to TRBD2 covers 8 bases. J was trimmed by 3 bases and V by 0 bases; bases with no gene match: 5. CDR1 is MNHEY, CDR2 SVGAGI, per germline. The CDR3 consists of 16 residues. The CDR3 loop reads CASSYSSGGGTDTQYF. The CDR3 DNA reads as TGTGCCAGCAGTTACTCATCGGGAGGGGGGACAGATACGCAGTATTTT.

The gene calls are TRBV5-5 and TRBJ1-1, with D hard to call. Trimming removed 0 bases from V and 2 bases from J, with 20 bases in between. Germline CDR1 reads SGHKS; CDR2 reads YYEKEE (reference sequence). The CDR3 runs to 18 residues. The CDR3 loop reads CASSLEIVEGRVNTEAFF. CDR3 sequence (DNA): TGTGCCAGCAGCTTGGAGATAGTTGAAGGTCGGGTTAACACTGAAGCTTTCTTT.

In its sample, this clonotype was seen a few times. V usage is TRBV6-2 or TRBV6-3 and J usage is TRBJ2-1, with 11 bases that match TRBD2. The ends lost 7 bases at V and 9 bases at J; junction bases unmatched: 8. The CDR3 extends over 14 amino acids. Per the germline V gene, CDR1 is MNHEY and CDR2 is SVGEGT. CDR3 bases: TGTGCCAGCACAACTAGCGGGGGCCTCGGTGAGCAGTTCTTC. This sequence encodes CASTTSGGLGEQFF.

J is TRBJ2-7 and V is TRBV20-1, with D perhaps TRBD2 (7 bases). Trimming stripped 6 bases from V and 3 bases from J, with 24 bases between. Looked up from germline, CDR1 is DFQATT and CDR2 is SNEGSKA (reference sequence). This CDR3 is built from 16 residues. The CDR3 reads CSAHGGPGLVGYEQYF. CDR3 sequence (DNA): TGCAGTGCCCACGGGGGGCCCGGACTAGTGGGCTACGAGCAGTACTTC.

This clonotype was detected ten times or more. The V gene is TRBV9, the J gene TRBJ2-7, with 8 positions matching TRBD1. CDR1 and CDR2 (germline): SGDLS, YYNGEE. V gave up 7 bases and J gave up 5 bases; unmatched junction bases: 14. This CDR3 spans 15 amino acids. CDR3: CASGQGTGTNDEQYF. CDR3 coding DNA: TGTGCCAGCGGACAGGGAACTGGTACTAATGACGAGCAGTACTTC.

The CDR3: CASSQSNRGSYNEQFF. The CDR3 bases are TGTGCCAGCAGCCAATCCAACAGGGGCTCCTACAATGAGCAGTTCTTC. The gene calls are TRBV3-1 and TRBJ2-1; 7 nucleotides align to TRBD1. The germline gives CDR1 LGHDT, CDR2 YNNKEL (reference sequence). V shed 2 bases, J shed 0 bases, and the junction held 4 bases outside the gene matches. This CDR3 has 16 residues.

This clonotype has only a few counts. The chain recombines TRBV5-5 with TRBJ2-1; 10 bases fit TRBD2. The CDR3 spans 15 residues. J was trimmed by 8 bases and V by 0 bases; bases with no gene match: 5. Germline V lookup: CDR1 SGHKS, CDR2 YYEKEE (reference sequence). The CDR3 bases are TGTGCCAGCAGCTTGGTTCTAGCGGGAGCCTATGAGCAGTTCTTC. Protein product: CASSLVLAGAYEQFF.

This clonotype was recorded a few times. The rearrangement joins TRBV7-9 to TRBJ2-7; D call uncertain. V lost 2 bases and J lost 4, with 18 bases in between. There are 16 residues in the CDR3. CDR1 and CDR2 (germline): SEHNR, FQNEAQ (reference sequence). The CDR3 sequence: CASSLMVSARPYEQYF. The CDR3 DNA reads TGTGCCAGCAGCTTAATGGTTTCGGCCAGGCCGTACGAGCAGTACTTC.

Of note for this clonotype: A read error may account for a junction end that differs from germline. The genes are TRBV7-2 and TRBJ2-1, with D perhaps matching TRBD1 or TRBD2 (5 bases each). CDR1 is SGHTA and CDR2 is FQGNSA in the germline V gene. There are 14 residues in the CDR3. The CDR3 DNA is TGTGCCAGCGGCTTAGAGCGAGGGGCGAGGGAGCAGTTCTTC. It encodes CASGLERGAREQFF.

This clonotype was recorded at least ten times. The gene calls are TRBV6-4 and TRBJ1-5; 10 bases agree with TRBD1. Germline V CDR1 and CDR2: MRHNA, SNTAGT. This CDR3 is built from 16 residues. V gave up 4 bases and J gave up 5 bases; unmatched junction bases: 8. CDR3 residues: CASSGPTGGADQPQHF. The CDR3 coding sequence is TGTGCCAGCAGTGGCCCGACAGGGGGCGCCGATCAGCCCCAGCATTTT.

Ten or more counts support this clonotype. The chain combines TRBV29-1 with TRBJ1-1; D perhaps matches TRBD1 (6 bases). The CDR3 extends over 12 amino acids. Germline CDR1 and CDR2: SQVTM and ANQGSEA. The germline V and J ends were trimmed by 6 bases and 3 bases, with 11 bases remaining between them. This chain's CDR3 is CSVGDTYTEAFF. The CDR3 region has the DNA TGCAGCGTAGGGGACACCTACACTGAAGCTTTCTTT.

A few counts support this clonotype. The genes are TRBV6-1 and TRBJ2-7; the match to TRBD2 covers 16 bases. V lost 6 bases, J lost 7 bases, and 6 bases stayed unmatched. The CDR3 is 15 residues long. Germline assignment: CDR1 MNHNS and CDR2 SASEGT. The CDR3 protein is CASRAGTSGRVEQYF. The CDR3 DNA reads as TGTGCCAGCAGGGCCGGGACTAGCGGGAGGGTTGAGCAGTACTTC.

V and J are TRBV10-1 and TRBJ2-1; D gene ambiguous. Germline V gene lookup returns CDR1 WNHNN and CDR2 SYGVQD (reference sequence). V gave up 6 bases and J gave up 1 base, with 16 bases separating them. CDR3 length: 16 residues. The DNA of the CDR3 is TGCGCCAGCAGCCTCGCCTTTCGGCTATCCTACAATGAGCAGTTCTTC. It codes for CASSLAFRLSYNEQFF.

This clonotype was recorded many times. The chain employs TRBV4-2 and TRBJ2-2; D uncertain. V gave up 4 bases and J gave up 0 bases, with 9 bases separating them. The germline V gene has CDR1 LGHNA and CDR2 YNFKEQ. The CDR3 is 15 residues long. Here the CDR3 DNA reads TGTGCCAGCAGCCTTGAGCGTACGAACACCGGGGAGCTGTTTTTT. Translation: CASSLERTNTGELFF.